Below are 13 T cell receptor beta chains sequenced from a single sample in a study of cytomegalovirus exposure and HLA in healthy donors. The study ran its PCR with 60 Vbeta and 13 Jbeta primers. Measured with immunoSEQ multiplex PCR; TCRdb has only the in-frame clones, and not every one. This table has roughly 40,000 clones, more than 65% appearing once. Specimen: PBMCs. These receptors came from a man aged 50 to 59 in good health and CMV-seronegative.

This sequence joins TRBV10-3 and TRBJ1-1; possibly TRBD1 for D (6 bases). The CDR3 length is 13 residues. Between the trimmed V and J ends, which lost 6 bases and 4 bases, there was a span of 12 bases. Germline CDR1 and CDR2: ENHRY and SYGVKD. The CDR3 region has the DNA TGTGCCATCAGATCCGACAGGACCACTGAAGCTTTCTTT. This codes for CAIRSDRTTEAFF.

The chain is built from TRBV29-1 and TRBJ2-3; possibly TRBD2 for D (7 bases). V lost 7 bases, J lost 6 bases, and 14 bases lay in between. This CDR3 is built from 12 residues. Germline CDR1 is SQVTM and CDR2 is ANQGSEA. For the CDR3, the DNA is TGCAGCGCCGATCGGGGGGCCGATACGCAGTATTTT. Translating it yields CSADRGADTQYF.

The CDR3 bases are TGTGCCAGCAGCTCGAGCAGGGGGAGGATGTACGAGCAGTACTTC. Encoded protein: CASSSSRGRMYEQYF. The chain combines TRBV5-4 with TRBJ2-7; a weak D match, TRBD1 (7 bases). The CDR3 runs to 15 residues. Trimming shortened V by 3 bases and J by 4 bases, and 17 bases separated the two germline ends. Germline lookup yields CDR1 SGHNT and CDR2 YYREEE (reference sequence).

DNA for the CDR3: TGTGCCAGCAGCTTAGGCCCTAACTCCTACGAGCAGTACTTC. It yields the protein CASSLGPNSYEQYF. The chain carries TRBV13 and TRBJ2-7; D not resolved. Germline lookup yields CDR1 PRHDT and CDR2 FYEKMQ (reference sequence). V was pared by 0 bases and J by 0 bases, with 6 bases between. This CDR3 comprises 14 residues.

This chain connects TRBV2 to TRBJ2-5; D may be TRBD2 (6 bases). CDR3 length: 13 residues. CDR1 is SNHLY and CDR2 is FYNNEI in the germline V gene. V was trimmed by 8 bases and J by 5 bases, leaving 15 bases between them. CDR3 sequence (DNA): TGTGCCAGCGTACGACTAGAAGGGGAGACCCAGTACTTC. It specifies CASVRLEGETQYF.

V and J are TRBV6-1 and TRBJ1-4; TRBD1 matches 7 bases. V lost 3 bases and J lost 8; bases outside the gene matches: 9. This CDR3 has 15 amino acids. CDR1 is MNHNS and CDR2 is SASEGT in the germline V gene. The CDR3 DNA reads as TGTGCCAGCAGTGATATCGGGACAGTGGGCGAAAAACTGTTTTTT. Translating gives CASSDIGTVGEKLFF.

CDR3 DNA: TGCGCCAGCAGCCAAGATCAGGGACTAGGTTCAAGTGAGCAGTTCTTC. Amino acids: CASSQDQGLGSSEQFF. The chain employs TRBV4-3 and TRBJ2-1; TRBD2 aligns across 8 bases. From germline, CDR1 is LGHNA and CDR2 YSLEER. V shed 0 bases, J shed 9 bases, and the junction held 10 bases outside the gene matches. The CDR3 length is 16 residues.

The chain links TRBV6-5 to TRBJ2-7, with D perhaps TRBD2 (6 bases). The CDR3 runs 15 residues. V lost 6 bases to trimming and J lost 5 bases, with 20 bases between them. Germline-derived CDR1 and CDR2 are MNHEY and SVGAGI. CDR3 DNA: TGTGCCAGCAGGGCATCATTGGGGAGGCCAGACGAGCAGTACTTC. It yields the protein CASRASLGRPDEQYF.

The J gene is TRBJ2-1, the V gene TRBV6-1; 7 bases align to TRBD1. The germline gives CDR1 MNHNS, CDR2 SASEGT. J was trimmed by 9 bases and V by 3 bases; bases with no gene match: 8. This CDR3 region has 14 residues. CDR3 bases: TGTGCCAGCAGTGACCCGGGACAGACACTTGAGCAGTTCTTC. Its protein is CASSDPGQTLEQFF.

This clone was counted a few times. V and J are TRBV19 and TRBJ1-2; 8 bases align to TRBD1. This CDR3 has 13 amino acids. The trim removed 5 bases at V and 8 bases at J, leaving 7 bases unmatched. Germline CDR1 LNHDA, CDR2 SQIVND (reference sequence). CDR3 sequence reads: CASSSGQAVGYTF. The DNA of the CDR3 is TGTGCCAGTAGTTCGGGACAGGCAGTCGGCTACACCTTC.

CDR3 in DNA: TGTGCCAGCAGCCCAAGCCAGGGGGCACACGAGCAGTACTTC. Translation: CASSPSQGAHEQYF. The chain links TRBV13 to TRBJ2-7; 8 nucleotides line up with TRBD1. Germline V CDR1 and CDR2: PRHDT, FYEKMQ (reference sequence). This CDR3 comprises 14 residues. V was pared by 5 bases and J by 5 bases, with 8 bases of the junction left unmatched. The complete variable domain, with remaining parts taken from reference TRBV13 and TRBJ2-7, reads AAGVIQSPRHLIKEKRETATLKCYPIPRHDTVYWYQQGPGQDPQFLISFYEKMQSDKGSIPDRFSAQQFSDYHSELNMSSLELGDSALYFCASSPSQGAHEQYFGPGTRLTVT.

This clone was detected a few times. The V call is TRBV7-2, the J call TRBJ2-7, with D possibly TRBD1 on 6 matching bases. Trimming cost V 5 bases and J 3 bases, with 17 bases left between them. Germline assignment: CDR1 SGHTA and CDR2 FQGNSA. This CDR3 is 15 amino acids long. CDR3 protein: CASSDRDINLYEQYF. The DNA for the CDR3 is TGTGCCAGCAGCGATAGGGACATTAACCTCTACGAGCAGTACTTC.

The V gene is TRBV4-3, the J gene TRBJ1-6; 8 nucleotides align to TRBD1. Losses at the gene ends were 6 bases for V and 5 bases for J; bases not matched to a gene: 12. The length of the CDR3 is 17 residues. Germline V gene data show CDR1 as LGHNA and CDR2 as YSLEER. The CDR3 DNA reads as TGCGCCAGCAGTCCCAAGACTACAGGGGGTCATAATTCACCCCTCCACTTT. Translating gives CASSPKTTGGHNSPLHF.